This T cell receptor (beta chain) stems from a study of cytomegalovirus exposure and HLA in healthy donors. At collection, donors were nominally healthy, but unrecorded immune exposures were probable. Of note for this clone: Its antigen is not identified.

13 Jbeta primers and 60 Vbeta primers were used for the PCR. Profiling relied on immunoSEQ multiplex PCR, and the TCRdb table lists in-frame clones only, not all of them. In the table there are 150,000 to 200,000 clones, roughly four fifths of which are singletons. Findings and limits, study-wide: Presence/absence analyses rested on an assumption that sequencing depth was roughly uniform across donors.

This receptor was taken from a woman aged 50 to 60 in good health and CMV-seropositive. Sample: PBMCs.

CDR3 DNA sequence: TGTGCCAGCTCACCACTGAGCCCTAGCGGGAGTGTCACAGATACGCAGTATTTT. As protein: CASSPLSPSGSVTDTQYF. The gene calls are TRBV18 and TRBJ2-3, with 10 bases identical to TRBD2. Germline V CDR1 and CDR2: KGHSH, LQKENI. The CDR3 contains 18 residues. V shed 1 base, J shed 2 bases, and the junction held 9 bases outside the gene matches.